The 15 T cell receptor beta chains reported below all come from one sample, sequenced in a study of blood T cell repertoires in COVID-19. The repertoire was sequenced with immunoSEQ multiplex PCR; TCRdb's copy has only in-frame clones and lacks some. The data contain approximately 150,000 clones, roughly 87% of them singletons. Sequenced input: PBMCs or T cells enriched from blood (not recorded which). Receptor source: a woman aged 40 to 50 who had been exposed to COVID-19.

The rearrangement links TRBV7-9 to TRBJ2-1; TRBD2 might be the D (6 bases). The V and J ends lost 1 base and 9 bases respectively, with 16 bases between them. Germline V gene lookup returns CDR1 SEHNR and CDR2 FQNEAQ (reference sequence). The CDR3 covers 15 residues. This CDR3 is CASSLGQGDSSEQFF. CDR3 coding DNA: TGTGCCAGCAGCTTAGGCCAAGGGGACTCAAGTGAGCAGTTCTTC.

V is TRBV19 and J is TRBJ1-2, with D possibly TRBD1 on 6 matching bases. This CDR3 spans 15 amino acids. Germline V gene sequence: CDR1 LNHDA, CDR2 SQIVND (reference sequence). Between the trimmed V and J ends, which lost 7 bases and 5 bases, there was a span of 20 bases. Written as DNA, the CDR3 is TGTGCCAGTACCTCCGTACGGACAGACGTATATGGCTACACCTTC. It translates to CASTSVRTDVYGYTF.

This clone was seen once. The chain has TRBV5-1 and TRBJ2-1; 9 bases agree with TRBD2. From germline, CDR1 is SGHRS and CDR2 YFSETQ. This CDR3 region has 17 residues. V was clipped by 4 bases and J by 7 bases; unmatched bases: 15. In nucleotides, the CDR3 is TGCGCCAGCAGCCCGAGGGCGGGAGGGCCTGGTTATAATGAGCAGTTCTTC. Protein: CASSPRAGGPGYNEQFF.

The rearrangement joins TRBV6-2 or TRBV6-3 to TRBJ2-7; D possibly corresponds to TRBD2 (5 bases). The germline CDR1 and CDR2 sequences are MNHEY and SVGEGT. This CDR3 is built from 14 residues. V was pared by 6 bases and J by 1 base, with 13 bases between. In DNA form, the CDR3 reads TGTGCCAGCAGCGAGGGTTCCGTTTCCTACGAGCAGTACTTC. It codes for CASSEGSVSYEQYF.

The rearrangement joins TRBV28 to TRBJ1-2; the D gene is possibly TRBD1 (6 bases). Per germline, CDR1 MDHEN and CDR2 SYDVKM. V was cut by 1 base and J by 5 bases, with 11 bases left in between. This CDR3 comprises 14 residues. CDR3 DNA sequence: TGTGCCAGCAGTTTATCGGGACATTTTTATGGCTACACCTTC. Protein product: CASSLSGHFYGYTF.

The genes are TRBV19 and TRBJ2-7, with 11 bases aligning to TRBD2. Germline loops: CDR1 LNHDA, CDR2 SQIVND (reference sequence). With 3 bases clipped from V and 1 base from J, the junction kept 5 bases outside the gene matches. The length of the CDR3 is 16 residues. The CDR3: CASSITSGSGSYEQYF. The CDR3 DNA reads as TGTGCCAGTAGTATTACTAGCGGGAGCGGGTCCTACGAGCAGTACTTC. Full variable domain (outside the CDR3, taken from reference TRBV19 and TRBJ2-7): DGGITQSPKYLFRKEGQNVTLSCEQNLNHDAMYWYRQDPGQGLRLIYYSQIVNDFQKGDIAEGYSVSREKKESFPLTVTSAQKNPTAFYLCASSITSGSGSYEQYFGPGTRLTVT.

V usage is TRBV7-2 and J usage is TRBJ2-7; D remains ambiguous. The CDR3 covers 13 residues. V was shortened by 4 bases and J by 3 bases, with 10 bases between the two germline ends. Looked up from germline, CDR1 is SGHTA and CDR2 is FQGNSA. CDR3 sequence: CASSSSTGYEQYF. CDR3 sequence (DNA): TGTGCCAGCAGCTCCTCCACCGGCTACGAGCAGTACTTC.

Details on this clone: Other nucleotide sequences in the sample specify the same CDR3. The chain has TRBV5-1 and TRBJ1-1; possible D gene TRBD1, 5 bases. Looked up from germline, CDR1 is SGHRS and CDR2 is YFSETQ. The CDR3 sequence is 13 residues long. Trimming removed 4 bases at V and 1 base at J, with 8 bases between. CDR3 nucleotide sequence: TGCGCCAGCAGCCTCGGGGGGAACACTGAAGCTTTCTTT. Amino acids: CASSLGGNTEAFF.

The J gene is TRBJ1-1, the V gene TRBV7-9; D is possibly TRBD1 (6 bases). The V and J ends lost 10 bases and 4 bases respectively, with 13 bases between them. The CDR3 length is 12 residues. CDR1 SEHNR and CDR2 FQNEAQ come from the germline V gene (reference sequence). CDR3 DNA sequence: TGTGCCATCGCGACCAGGGGCACTGAAGCTTTCTTT. It specifies CAIATRGTEAFF.

The CDR3 here is CSASPDRGTEAFF. CDR3 coding DNA: TGCAGTGCTAGTCCGGACAGGGGCACTGAAGCTTTCTTT. The chain carries TRBV20-1 and TRBJ1-1, with 9 bases fitting TRBD1. V lost 3 bases and J lost 4; bases outside the gene matches: 3. This CDR3 has 13 residues. From germline, CDR1 is DFQATT and CDR2 SNEGSKA (reference sequence).

The rearrangement joins TRBV3-1 (or the pseudogene TRBV3-2) to TRBJ2-7, with TRBD2 matching 8 bases. CDR3 length: 16 residues. V shed 0 bases, J shed 7 bases, and the junction held 11 bases outside the gene matches. The V gene's germline CDR1 is LGHDT and CDR2 YNNKEL (reference sequence). The chain's CDR3 is CASSQEGGLQRGEQYF. DNA for the CDR3: TGTGCCAGCAGCCAAGAAGGGGGACTCCAGCGGGGGGAGCAGTACTTC.

CDR3 region: CASRPDGNSPLHF. The DNA of the CDR3 is TGTGCCAGCAGGCCCGACGGGAATTCACCCCTCCACTTT. The V gene is TRBV28, the J gene TRBJ1-6; D uncertain. The CDR3 is made up of 13 amino acids. Trimming removed 6 bases at V and 7 bases at J, with 10 bases between. Germline CDR1 MDHEN, CDR2 SYDVKM.

The chain links TRBV27 to TRBJ1-4; D call uncertain. The CDR3 is made up of 14 amino acids. The germline V gene encodes CDR1 MNHEY and CDR2 SMNVEV (reference sequence). V shed 4 bases and J shed 0 bases, with 6 bases lying between them. DNA of the CDR3: TGTGCCAGCAGTTACTTTCCAACTAATGAAAAACTGTTTTTT. Its protein product is CASSYFPTNEKLFF. Together with reference TRBV27 and TRBJ1-4, the CDR3 gives the full variable domain: EAQVTQNPRYLITVTGKKLTVTCSQNMNHEYMSWYRQDPGLGLRQIYYSMNVEVTDKGDVPEGYKVSRKEKRNFPLILESPSPNQTSLYFCASSYFPTNEKLFFGSGTQLSVL.

The V call is TRBV2, the J call TRBJ2-7; 7 bases match TRBD1. V dropped 7 bases and J dropped 0; count of bases not matched to a gene: 6. In germline, CDR1 is SNHLY, CDR2 FYNNEI. This CDR3 is built from 14 residues. The CDR3 DNA reads as TGTGCCAGCATTAGGGACAGCAGCTCCTACGAGCAGTACTTC. Translating it yields CASIRDSSSYEQYF. Drawing the rest from reference TRBV2 and TRBJ2-7, the complete variable domain is EPEVTQTPSHQVTQMGQEVILRCVPISNHLYFYWYRQILGQKVEFLVSFYNNEISEKSEIFDDQFSVERPDGSNFTLKIRSTKLEDSAMYFCASIRDSSSYEQYFGPGTRLTVT.

This clone appeared a single time. CDR3 in amino acids: CASFSPGSSTDTQYF. The CDR3 DNA reads as TGTGCCAGCTTTTCCCCGGGTTCTAGCACAGATACGCAGTATTTT. The chain carries TRBV7-9 and TRBJ2-3; D remains ambiguous. CDR1 SEHNR and CDR2 FQNEAQ come from the germline V gene (reference sequence). The CDR3 consists of 15 residues. Trimming took 8 bases from V and 0 from J, leaving 15 bases between them.